This TCR beta chain was sequenced during a study of blood T cell repertoires in COVID-19. Across the whole study: The United States, Italy and Spain were the sources of the acute and convalescent COVID-19 samples.

In the study's own analysis: Amplification of reference gene primers provided the estimated nucleated cell counts. The method was immunoSEQ multiplex PCR; TCRdb's version includes in-frame clones alone and lacks a portion of them. V and J calls and clone size are given by that table; D and trimming were obtained from the DNA. The top ten hold roughly 3.7% of the sample, which has tens of thousands of clones, 70% to 90% seen once. The CDR3 extends over 16 amino acids. Trimming removed 4 bases from V and 11 bases from J; junction bases left unmatched: 14. Per the germline V gene, CDR1 is MNHEY and CDR2 is SVGAGI.

The TCR sequence derives from a human donor in a cohort sampled during active COVID-19. Sequenced: peripheral blood. The V gene is TRBV6-5, the J gene TRBJ2-1; 10 bases agree with TRBD2. The CDR3 loop is CASSSVSSGSFPKQFF. The CDR3 region has the DNA TGTGCCAGCAGTTCCGTGTCTAGCGGGAGTTTTCCGAAGCAGTTCTTC.